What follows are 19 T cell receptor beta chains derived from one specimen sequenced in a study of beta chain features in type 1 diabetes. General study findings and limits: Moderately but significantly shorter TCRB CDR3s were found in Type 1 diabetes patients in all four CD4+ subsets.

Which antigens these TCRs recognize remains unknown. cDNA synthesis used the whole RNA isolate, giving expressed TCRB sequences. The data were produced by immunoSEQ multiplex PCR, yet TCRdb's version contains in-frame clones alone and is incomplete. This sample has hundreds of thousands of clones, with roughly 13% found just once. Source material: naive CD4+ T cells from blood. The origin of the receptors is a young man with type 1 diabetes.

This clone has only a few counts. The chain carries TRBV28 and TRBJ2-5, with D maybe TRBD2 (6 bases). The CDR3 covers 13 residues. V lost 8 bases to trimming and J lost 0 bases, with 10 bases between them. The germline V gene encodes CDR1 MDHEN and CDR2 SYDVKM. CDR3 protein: CASGGADQETQYF. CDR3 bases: TGTGCCAGCGGAGGGGCAGACCAAGAGACCCAGTACTTC.

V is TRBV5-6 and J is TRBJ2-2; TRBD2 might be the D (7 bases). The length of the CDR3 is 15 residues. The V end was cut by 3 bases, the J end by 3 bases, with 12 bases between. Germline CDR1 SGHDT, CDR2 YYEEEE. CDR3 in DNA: TGTGCCAGCAGCTGGCGGGGGCCGGACACCGGGGAGCTGTTTTTT. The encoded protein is CASSWRGPDTGELFF.

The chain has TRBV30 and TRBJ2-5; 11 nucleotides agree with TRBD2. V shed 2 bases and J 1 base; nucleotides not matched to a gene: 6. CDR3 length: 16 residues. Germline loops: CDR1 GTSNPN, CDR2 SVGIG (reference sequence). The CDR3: CAWSITGTSGQETQYF. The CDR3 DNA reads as TGTGCCTGGAGTATTACCGGGACTAGCGGCCAAGAGACCCAGTACTTC.

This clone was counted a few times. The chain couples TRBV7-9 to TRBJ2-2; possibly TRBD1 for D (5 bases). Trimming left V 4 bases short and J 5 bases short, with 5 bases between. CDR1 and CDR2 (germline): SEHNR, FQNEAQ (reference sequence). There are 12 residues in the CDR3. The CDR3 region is CASSSGTGELFF. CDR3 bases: TGTGCCAGCAGCTCAGGGACCGGGGAGCTGTTTTTT.

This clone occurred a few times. CDR3 nucleotide sequence: TGTGCCTGGATTATTGCAGGGGGTGCTGAAGCTTTCTTT. Translated, it gives CAWIIAGGAEAFF. The genes are TRBV30 and TRBJ1-1; 7 positions match TRBD1. Trimming took 4 bases from V and 6 from J; bases not matched to a gene: 8. CDR1 is GTSNPN and CDR2 is SVGIG in the germline V gene (reference sequence). The CDR3 loop spans 13 amino acids.

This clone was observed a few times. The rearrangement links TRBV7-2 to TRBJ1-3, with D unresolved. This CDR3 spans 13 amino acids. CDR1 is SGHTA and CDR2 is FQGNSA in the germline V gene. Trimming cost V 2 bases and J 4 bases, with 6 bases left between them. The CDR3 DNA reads TGTGCCAGCAGCTTATTCGAGGGAAACACCATATATTTT. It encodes CASSLFEGNTIYF. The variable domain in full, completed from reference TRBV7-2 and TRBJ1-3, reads GAGVSQSPSNKVTEKGKDVELRCDPISGHTALYWYRQSLGQGLEFLIYFQGNSAPDKSGLPSDRFSAERTGGSVSTLTIQRTQQEDSAVYLCASSLFEGNTIYFGEGSWLTVV.

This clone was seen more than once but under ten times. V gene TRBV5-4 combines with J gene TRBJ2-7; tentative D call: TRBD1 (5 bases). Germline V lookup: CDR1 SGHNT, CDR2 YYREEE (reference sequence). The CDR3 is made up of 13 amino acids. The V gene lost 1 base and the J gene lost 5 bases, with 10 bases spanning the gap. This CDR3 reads CASSLQQGHEQYF. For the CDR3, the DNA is TGTGCCAGCAGCTTGCAGCAGGGCCACGAGCAGTACTTC.

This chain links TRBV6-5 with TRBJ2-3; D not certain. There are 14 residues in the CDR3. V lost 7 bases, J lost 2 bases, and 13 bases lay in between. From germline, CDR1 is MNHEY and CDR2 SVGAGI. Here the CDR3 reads CASNAKSYTDTQYF. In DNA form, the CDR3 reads TGTGCCAGCAACGCGAAGAGCTACACAGATACGCAGTATTTT.

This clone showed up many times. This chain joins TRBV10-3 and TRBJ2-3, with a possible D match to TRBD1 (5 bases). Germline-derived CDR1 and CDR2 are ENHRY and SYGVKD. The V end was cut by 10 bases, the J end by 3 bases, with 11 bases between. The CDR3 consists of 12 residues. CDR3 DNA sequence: TGTGCCACTCGACAGCAAACAGATACGCAGTATTTT. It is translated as CATRQQTDTQYF.

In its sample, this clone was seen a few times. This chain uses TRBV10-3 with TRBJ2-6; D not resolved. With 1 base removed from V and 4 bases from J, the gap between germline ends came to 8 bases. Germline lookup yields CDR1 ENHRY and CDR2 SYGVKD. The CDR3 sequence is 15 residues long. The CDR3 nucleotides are TGTGCCATCAGTGAGTTGGGCCAGGGGGCCAACGTCCTGACTTTC. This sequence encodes CAISELGQGANVLTF.

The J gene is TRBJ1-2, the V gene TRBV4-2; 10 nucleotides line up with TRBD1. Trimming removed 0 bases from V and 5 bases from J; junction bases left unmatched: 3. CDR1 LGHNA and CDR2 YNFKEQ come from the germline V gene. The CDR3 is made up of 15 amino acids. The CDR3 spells CASSQDGQGGYGYTF. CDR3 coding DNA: TGTGCCAGCAGCCAAGATGGACAGGGGGGGTATGGCTACACCTTC.

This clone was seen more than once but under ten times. The CDR3 nucleotides read TGCAGCGTTGAGACAGGGGGCGGGGAGACCCAGTACTTC. Translating it yields CSVETGGGETQYF. V and J are TRBV29-1 and TRBJ2-5; 10 nucleotides align to TRBD1. CDR3 length equals 13 residues. Losses at the gene ends were 3 bases for V and 5 bases for J; bases not matched to a gene: 3. Germline CDR1 SQVTM, CDR2 ANQGSEA.

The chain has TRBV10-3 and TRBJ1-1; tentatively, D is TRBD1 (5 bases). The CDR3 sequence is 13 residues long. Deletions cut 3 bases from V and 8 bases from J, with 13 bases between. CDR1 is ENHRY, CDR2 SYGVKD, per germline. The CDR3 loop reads CAISDHEGAEAFF. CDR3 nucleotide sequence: TGTGCCATCAGTGACCACGAAGGGGCCGAAGCTTTCTTT.

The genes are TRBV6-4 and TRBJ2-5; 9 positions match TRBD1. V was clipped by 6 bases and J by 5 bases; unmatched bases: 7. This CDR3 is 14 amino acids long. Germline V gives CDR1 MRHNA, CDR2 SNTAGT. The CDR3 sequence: CASRPTGGAETQYF. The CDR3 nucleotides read TGTGCCAGCAGGCCCACAGGGGGCGCGGAGACCCAGTACTTC.

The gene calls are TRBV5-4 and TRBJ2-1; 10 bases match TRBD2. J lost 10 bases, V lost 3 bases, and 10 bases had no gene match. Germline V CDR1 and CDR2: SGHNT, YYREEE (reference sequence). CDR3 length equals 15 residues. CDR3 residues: CASSWRLAGDREQFF. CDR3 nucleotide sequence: TGTGCCAGCAGCTGGCGGCTAGCGGGAGATAGAGAGCAGTTCTTC.

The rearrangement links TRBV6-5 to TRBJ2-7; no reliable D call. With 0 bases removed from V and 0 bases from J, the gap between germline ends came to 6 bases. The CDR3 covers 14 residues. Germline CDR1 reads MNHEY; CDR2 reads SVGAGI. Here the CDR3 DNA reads TGTGCCAGCAGTTACTCCCAGACCTCCTACGAGCAGTACTTC. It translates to CASSYSQTSYEQYF.

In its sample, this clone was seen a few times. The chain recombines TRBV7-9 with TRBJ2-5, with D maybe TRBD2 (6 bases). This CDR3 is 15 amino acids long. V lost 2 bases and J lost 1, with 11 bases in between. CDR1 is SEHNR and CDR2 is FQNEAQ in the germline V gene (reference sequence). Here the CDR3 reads CASSLWRELQETQYF. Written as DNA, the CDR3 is TGTGCCAGCAGCTTATGGAGGGAGCTCCAAGAGACCCAGTACTTC.

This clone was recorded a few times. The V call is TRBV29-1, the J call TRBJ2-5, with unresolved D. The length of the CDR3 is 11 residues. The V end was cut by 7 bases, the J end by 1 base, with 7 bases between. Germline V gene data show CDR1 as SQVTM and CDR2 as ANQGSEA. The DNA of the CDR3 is TGCAGCGATATGCGCCAAGAGACCCAGTACTTC. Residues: CSDMRQETQYF.

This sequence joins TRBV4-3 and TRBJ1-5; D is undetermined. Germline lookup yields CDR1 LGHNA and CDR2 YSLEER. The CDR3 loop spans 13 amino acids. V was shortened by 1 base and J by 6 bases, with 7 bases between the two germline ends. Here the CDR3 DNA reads TGCGCCAGCAGCCAAGGCGGAGCTCAGCCCCAGCATTTT. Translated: CASSQGGAQPQHF.